This TCR beta chain comes out of a study of circulating and synovial CD4+ cells in juvenile arthritis. Regarding the study as a whole: Bulk blood CD4 samples held at least an order of magnitude more or fewer genomes than CPL.

As concerns this clone: Its antigen is not known.

The CDR3 length is 16 residues. Unmatched junction bases numbered 7, after V lost 0 bases and J lost 6 bases. Germline V CDR1 and CDR2: SGHRS, YFSETQ. Libraries were prepared by immunoSEQ multiplex PCR; TCRdb keeps only in-frame clonotypes and omits some of them. The repertoire has tens of thousands of clones, over 85% of them found once; the top ten carry roughly 0.7%. The chain couples TRBV5-1 to TRBJ2-2, with TRBD2 matching over 8 bases. The specimen was CD4+ T cells from blood. This TCR was recovered from a human donor with juvenile idiopathic arthritis. In nucleotides, the CDR3 is TGCGCCAGCAGCTTGGCGGGGGGGCAGTCCCCCGGGGAGCTGTTTTTT. It encodes CASSLAGGQSPGELFF.